The TCR beta chain under discussion was sequenced for a study of metastatic and nonmetastatic thyroid tumors. Study-wide context: Malignant and benign thyroid patients had repertoires compared in peripheral blood and tumor or nodule tissue.

From the PCR reads, TCRdb re-called clones with MiXCR. This sample has about 35,000 clones, with around a fifth found just once. There were no patients who had received any treatment before thyroid surgery. Germline V lookup: CDR1 SGHTA, CDR2 FQGNSA. The CDR3 sequence is 16 residues long. Trimming left V 5 bases short and J 2 bases short, with 16 bases between. There are many counts of this clone. The V and J genes are TRBV7-2 and TRBJ1-5; D unresolved. Sequencing was carried out using blood. The clonotype was recovered from a female donor with papillary thyroid cancer or a benign thyroid nodule (not recorded which). Some clones in this sample may be carry-over from other donors' samples. The CDR3: CASSPDGPAGNQPQHF. For the CDR3, the DNA is TGTGCCAGCAGCCCCGACGGCCCGGCGGGCAATCAGCCCCAGCATTTT.